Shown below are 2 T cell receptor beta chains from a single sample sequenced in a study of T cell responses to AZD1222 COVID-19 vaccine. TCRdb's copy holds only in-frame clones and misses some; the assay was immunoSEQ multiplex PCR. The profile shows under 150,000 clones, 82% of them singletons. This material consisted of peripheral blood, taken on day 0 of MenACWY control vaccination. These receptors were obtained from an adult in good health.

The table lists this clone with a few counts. CDR3 loop: CASSLERGEQYV. The CDR3 region has the DNA TGTGCCAGCAGCTTAGAGAGGGGCGAGCAGTACGTC. The chain combines TRBV7-8 with TRBJ2-7; D possibly uses TRBD1 or TRBD2 (5 bases each). This CDR3 is 12 amino acids long. The ends were cut back, 1 base at V and 6 bases at J, with 7 bases in the middle. Germline assignment: CDR1 SGHVS and CDR2 FQNEAQ.

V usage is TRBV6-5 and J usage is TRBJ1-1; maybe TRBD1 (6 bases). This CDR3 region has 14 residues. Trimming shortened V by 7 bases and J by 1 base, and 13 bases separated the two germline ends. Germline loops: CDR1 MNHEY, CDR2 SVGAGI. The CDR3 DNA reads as TGTGCCAGCACCCGACAGGCAACGAACACTGAAGCTTTCTTT. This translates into CASTRQATNTEAFF.